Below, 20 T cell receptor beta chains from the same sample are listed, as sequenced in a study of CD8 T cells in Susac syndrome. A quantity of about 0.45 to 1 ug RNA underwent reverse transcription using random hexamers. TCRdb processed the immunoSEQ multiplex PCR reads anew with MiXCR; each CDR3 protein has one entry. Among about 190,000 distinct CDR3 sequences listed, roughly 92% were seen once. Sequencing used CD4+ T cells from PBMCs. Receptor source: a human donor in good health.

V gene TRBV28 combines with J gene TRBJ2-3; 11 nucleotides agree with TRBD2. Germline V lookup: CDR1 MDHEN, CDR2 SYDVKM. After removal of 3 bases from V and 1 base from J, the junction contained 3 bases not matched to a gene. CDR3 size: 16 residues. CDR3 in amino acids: CASSLLAGGRTDTQYF. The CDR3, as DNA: TGTGCCAGCAGTTTGCTAGCGGGGGGCCGCACAGATACGCAGTATTTT.

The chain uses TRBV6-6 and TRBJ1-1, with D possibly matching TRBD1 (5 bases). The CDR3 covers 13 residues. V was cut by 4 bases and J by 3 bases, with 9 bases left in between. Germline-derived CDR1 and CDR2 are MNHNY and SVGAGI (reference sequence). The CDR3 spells CASSSGLYTEAFF. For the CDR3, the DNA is TGTGCCAGCAGTTCGGGACTGTACACTGAAGCTTTCTTT.

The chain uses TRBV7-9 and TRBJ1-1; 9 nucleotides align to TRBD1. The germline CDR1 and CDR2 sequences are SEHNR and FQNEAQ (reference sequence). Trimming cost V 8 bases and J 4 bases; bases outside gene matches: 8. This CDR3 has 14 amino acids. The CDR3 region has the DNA TGTGCCAGCTTACCGGGACAGGGAATCACTGAAGCTTTCTTT. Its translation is CASLPGQGITEAFF. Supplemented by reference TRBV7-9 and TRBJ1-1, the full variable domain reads DTGVSQNPRHKITKRGQNVTFRCDPISEHNRLYWYRQTLGQGPEFLTYFQNEAQLEKSRLLSDRFSAERPKGSFSTLEIQRTEQGDSAMYLCASLPGQGITEAFFGQGTRLTVV.

The CDR3 sequence is CASSRLMNTEAFF. The DNA of the CDR3 is TGTGCCAGCAGCAGGCTCATGAACACTGAAGCTTTCTTT. This sequence joins TRBV2 and TRBJ1-1; D gene unclear. The CDR3 has 13 amino acids. CDR1 is SNHLY, CDR2 FYNNEI, per germline. The germline V and J ends were trimmed by 6 bases and 0 bases, with 8 bases remaining between them.

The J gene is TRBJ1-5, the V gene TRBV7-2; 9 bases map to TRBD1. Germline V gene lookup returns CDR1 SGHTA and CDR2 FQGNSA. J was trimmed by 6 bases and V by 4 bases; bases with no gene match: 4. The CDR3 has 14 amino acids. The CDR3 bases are TGTGCCAGCAGCTCCGGGACAGGGACTCAGCCCCAGCATTTT. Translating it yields CASSSGTGTQPQHF. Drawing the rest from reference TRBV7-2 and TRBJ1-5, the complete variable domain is GAGVSQSPSNKVTEKGKDVELRCDPISGHTALYWYRQSLGQGLEFLIYFQGNSAPDKSGLPSDRFSAERTGGSVSTLTIQRTQQEDSAVYLCASSSGTGTQPQHFGDGTRLSIL.

In DNA form, the CDR3 reads TGTGCCAGCAGTTTCGCCTCCGGGACAGGGGGCTATGGCTACACCTTC. Its translation is CASSFASGTGGYGYTF. The chain employs TRBV27 and TRBJ1-2; TRBD1 agrees at 11 bases. Germline V gene data show CDR1 as MNHEY and CDR2 as SMNVEV (reference sequence). The length of the CDR3 is 16 residues. Trimming removed 3 bases from V and 4 bases from J; junction bases left unmatched: 7.

The CDR3 coding sequence is TGCAGTGCGATAGCGGAGCCTAGCACAGATACGCAGTATTTT. Its protein is CSAIAEPSTDTQYF. J is TRBJ2-3 and V is TRBV20-1; tentative D call: TRBD2 (6 bases). The CDR3 contains 14 residues. Germline CDR1 and CDR2: DFQATT and SNEGSKA (reference sequence). V was shortened by 6 bases and J by 0 bases, with 13 bases between the two germline ends.

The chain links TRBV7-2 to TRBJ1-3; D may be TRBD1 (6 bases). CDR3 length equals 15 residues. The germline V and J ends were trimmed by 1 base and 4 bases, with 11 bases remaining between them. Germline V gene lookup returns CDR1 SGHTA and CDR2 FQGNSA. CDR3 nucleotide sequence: TGTGCCAGCAGCTTAGGGGGGCAGGGAGGAAACACCATATATTTT. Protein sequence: CASSLGGQGGNTIYF.

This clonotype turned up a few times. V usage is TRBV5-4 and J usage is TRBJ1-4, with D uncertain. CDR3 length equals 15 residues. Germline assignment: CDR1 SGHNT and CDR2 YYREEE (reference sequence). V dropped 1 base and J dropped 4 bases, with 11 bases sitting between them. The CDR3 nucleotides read TGTGCCAGCAGCTTGTCGATACAGCTTAATGAAAAACTGTTTTTT. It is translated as CASSLSIQLNEKLFF. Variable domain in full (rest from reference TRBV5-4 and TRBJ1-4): ETGVTQSPTHLIKTRGQQVTLRCSSQSGHNTVSWYQQALGQGPQFIFQYYREEENGRGNFPPRFSGLQFPNYSSELNVNALELDDSALYLCASSLSIQLNEKLFFGSGTQLSVL.

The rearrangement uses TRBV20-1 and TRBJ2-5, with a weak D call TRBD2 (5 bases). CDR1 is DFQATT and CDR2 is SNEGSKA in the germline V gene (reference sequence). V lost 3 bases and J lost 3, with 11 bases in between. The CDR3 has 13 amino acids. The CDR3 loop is CSARDFLEETQYF. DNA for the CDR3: TGCAGTGCTAGGGACTTCTTAGAAGAGACCCAGTACTTC.

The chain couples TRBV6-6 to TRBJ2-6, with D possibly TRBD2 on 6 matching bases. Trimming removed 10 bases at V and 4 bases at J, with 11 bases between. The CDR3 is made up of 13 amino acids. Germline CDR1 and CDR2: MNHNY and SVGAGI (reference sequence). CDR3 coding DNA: TGTGCCACCCAGGGAGGAGGGGCCAACGTCCTGACTTTC. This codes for CATQGGGANVLTF.

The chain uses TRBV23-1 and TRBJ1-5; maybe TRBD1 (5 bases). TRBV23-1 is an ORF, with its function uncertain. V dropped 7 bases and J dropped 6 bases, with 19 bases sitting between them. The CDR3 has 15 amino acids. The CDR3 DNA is TGCGCCAGCACCCCACTGGGGCAGGGTTGTCAGCCCCAGCATTTT. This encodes CASTPLGQGCQPQHF.

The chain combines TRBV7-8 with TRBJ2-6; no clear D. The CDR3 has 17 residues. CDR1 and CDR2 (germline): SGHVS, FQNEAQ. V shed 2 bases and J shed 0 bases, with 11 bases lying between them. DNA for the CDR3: TGTGCCAGCAGCTTAATGAGGTTCAACTCTGGGGCCAACGTCCTGACTTTC. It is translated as CASSLMRFNSGANVLTF.

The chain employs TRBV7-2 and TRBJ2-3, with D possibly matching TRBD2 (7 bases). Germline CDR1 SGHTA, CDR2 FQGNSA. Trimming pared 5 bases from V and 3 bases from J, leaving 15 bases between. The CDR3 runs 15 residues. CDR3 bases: TGTGCCAGCAGCAAAGAGGGGGGGCTTACAGATACGCAGTATTTT. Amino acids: CASSKEGGLTDTQYF.

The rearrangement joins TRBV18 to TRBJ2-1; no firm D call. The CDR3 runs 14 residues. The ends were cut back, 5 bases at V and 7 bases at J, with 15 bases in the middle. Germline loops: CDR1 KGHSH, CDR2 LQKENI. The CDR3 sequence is CASSNEGKTNEQFF. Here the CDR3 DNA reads TGTGCCAGCTCAAATGAAGGGAAGACAAATGAGCAGTTCTTC.

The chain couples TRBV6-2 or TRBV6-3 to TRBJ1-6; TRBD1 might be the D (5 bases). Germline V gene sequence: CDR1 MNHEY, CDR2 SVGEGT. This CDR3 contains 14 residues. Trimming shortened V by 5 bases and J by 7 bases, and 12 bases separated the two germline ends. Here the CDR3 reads CASSGQWRNSPLHF. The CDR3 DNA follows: TGTGCCAGCAGTGGACAATGGAGGAATTCACCCCTCCACTTT.

The CDR3 sequence: CASSQGTSTGELFF. In DNA, the CDR3 is TGTGCCAGCAGCCAAGGGACTAGCACCGGGGAGCTGTTTTTT. The chain uses TRBV14 and TRBJ2-2; 7 nucleotides agree with TRBD2. With 1 base clipped from V and 4 bases from J, the junction kept 0 bases outside the gene matches. CDR1 is SGHDN and CDR2 is FVKESK in the germline V gene. This CDR3 has 14 amino acids.

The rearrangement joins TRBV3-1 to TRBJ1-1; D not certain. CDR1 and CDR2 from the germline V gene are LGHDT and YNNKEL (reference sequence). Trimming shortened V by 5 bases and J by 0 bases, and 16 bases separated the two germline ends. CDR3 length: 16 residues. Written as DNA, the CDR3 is TGTGCCAGCAGCTTTCACCCCGGGCCTTTGAACACTGAAGCTTTCTTT. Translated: CASSFHPGPLNTEAFF. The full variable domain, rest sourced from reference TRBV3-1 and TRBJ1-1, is DTAVSQTPKYLVTQMGNDKSIKCEQNLGHDTMYWYKQDSKKFLKIMFSYNNKELIINETVPNRFSPKSPDKAHLNLHINSLELGDSAVYFCASSFHPGPLNTEAFFGQGTRLTVV.

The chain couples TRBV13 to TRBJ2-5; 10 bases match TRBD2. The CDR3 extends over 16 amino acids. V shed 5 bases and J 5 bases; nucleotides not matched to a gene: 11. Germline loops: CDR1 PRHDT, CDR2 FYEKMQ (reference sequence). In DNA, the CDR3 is TGTGCCAGCAGCCCCCAGACTAGCGGGCCCCGGGAGACCCAGTACTTC. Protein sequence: CASSPQTSGPRETQYF. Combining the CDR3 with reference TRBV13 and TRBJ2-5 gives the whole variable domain AAGVIQSPRHLIKEKRETATLKCYPIPRHDTVYWYQQGPGQDPQFLISFYEKMQSDKGSIPDRFSAQQFSDYHSELNMSSLELGDSALYFCASSPQTSGPRETQYFGPGTRLLVL.

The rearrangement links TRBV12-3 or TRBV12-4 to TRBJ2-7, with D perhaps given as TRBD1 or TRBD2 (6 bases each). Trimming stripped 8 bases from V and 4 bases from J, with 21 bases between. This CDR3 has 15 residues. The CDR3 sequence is CASALRGKGTYEQYF. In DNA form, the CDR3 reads TGTGCCAGCGCCTTAAGGGGGAAGGGGACTTACGAGCAGTACTTC.